These T cell receptor beta chains were read from a single sample in a study of OX40 agonist ivuxolimab in advanced cancers. Clones were read by immunoSEQ multiplex PCR, and TCRdb kept only the in-frame ones, dropping some. The table records more than 90,000 clones, under 90% of them present only once. Sequences were derived from CD4+ or CD8+ T cells sorted from blood, sampled in a trial of the OX40 agonist ivuxolimab. These receptor sequences come from an adult with an advanced solid tumor such as melanoma, head and neck, liver or kidney cancer. CDR3s include the opening cysteine and the closing phenylalanine or tryptophan. The order of the fields is CDR3 DNA, CDR3 protein, V gene, J gene, D gene, clone size. A D gene is named only where the DNA matches it firmly. Expanded clones are given a class, and other clones once, few, many or no size at all.

DNA: TGTGCCAGCAGCTATAGGCCAGCCGGGGAGCTGTTTTTT
CDR3: CASSYRPAGELFF
V: TRBV11-2
J: TRBJ2-2
D: .
size: few

DNA: TGTGCCAGCAGCTCGCAGAGTTGGTATGGCTACACCTTC
CDR3: CASSSQSWYGYTF
V: TRBV5-5
J: TRBJ1-2
D: .
size: .

DNA: TGTGCCAGCAGTTTAGGGGGGAACTATGGCTACACCTTC
CDR3: CASSLGGNYGYTF
V: TRBV27
J: TRBJ1-2
D: .
size: .

DNA: TGTGCCAGCAGCTTGGCGGGCGCAGGGGGAGAGACCCAGTACTTC
CDR3: CASSLAGAGGETQYF
V: TRBV5-6
J: TRBJ2-5
D: TRBD1
size: few

DNA: TGTGCCTTGGAGTCTCGGGACAGTGGTGAAAAACTGTTTTTT
CDR3: CALESRDSGEKLFF
V: TRBV30
J: TRBJ1-4
D: TRBD1
size: .

DNA: TGTGCCAGCAGCTTAGATGGTGGGAGGGCCACAGATACGCAGTATTTT
CDR3: CASSLDGGRATDTQYF
V: TRBV11-3
J: TRBJ2-3
D: TRBD2
size: .

DNA: TGTGCCAGGAGGGGTGGGACAGTGGAGACCCAGTACTTC
CDR3: CARRGGTVETQYF
V: TRBV2
J: TRBJ2-5
D: TRBD1
size: .

DNA: TGCGCCAGCAGCCAAGAAGTCGTGAACACTGAAGCTTTCTTT
CDR3: CASSQEVVNTEAFF
V: TRBV4-1
J: TRBJ1-1
D: .
size: .

DNA: TGTGCCAGCAGCCCCGGACAGGTTTGGGGCCGAGCTTTCTTT
CDR3: CASSPGQVWGRAFF
V: TRBV5-8
J: TRBJ1-1
D: TRBD1
size: .

DNA: TGTGCCAGCAGTCGACCGGGACACATGAGACGGGAGCAGTACTTC
CDR3: CASSRPGHMRREQYF
V: TRBV7-8
J: TRBJ2-7
D: .
size: .

DNA: TGTGCCAGCAGTTTACGGGGGACTAGCGCATCGAACACCGGGGAGCTGTTTTTT
CDR3: CASSLRGTSASNTGELFF
V: TRBV27
J: TRBJ2-2
D: TRBD2
size: .

DNA: TGTGCCAGCAGTTTCGGGTTGGACACCATATATTTT
CDR3: CASSFGLDTIYF
V: TRBV6-6
J: TRBJ1-3
D: .
size: .

DNA: TGCGCCAGCAGCCATGGGACAGGGATGGATCAGCCCCAGCATTTT
CDR3: CASSHGTGMDQPQHF
V: TRBV4-3
J: TRBJ1-5
D: TRBD1
size: few

DNA: TGTGCCAGCAGCTGGGGGACAAGCGCTGAAGCTTTCTTT
CDR3: CASSWGTSAEAFF
V: TRBV5-4
J: TRBJ1-1
D: .
size: .

DNA: TGCGCCGGCAGCCAAGATTGGGCAGGGAGAAGCGAAAAACTGTTTTTT
CDR3: CAGSQDWAGRSEKLFF
V: TRBV4-1
J: TRBJ1-4
D: .
size: .

DNA: TGTGCCAGCAGTTTAGGGACAGCATACAATGAGCAGTTCTTC
CDR3: CASSLGTAYNEQFF
V: TRBV27
J: TRBJ2-1
D: TRBD1
size: .

DNA: TGTGCCAGCAGTGATAAAGACAGGGGGAACACTGAAGCTTTCTTT
CDR3: CASSDKDRGNTEAFF
V: TRBV2
J: TRBJ1-1
D: TRBD1
size: .

DNA: TGTGCCAGCAGTTTCGGGGGGGCCTGGGTCAATGAGCAGTTCTTC
CDR3: CASSFGGAWVNEQFF
V: TRBV13
J: TRBJ2-1
D: TRBD2
size: .

DNA: TGTGCCAGCAGCTTAAGGGTGGCCTACGAGCAGTACTTC
CDR3: CASSLRVAYEQYF
V: TRBV7-2
J: TRBJ2-7
D: .
size: .

DNA: TGTGCCAGCAGCCACGTCCTGGTTAGCTACGAGCAGTACTTC
CDR3: CASSHVLVSYEQYF
V: TRBV13
J: TRBJ2-7
D: .
size: .

DNA: TGTGCCAGCAGCTTTACGATTGGGCAGGGGCCTCGAACGACAGATACGCAGTATTTT
CDR3: CASSFTIGQGPRTTDTQYF
V: TRBV5-6
J: TRBJ2-3
D: .
size: .

DNA: TGTGCCAGCAGCTTGGGGGGGGAAGCGAACACTGAAGCTTTCTTT
CDR3: CASSLGGEANTEAFF
V: TRBV5-4
J: TRBJ1-1
D: .
size: .

DNA: TGTGCCAGCAGTATCAGGACGGACCCAAATTCACCCCTCCACTTT
CDR3: CASSIRTDPNSPLHF
V: TRBV6-5
J: TRBJ1-6
D: .
size: .

DNA: TGCAGCGTTGATCCCAGGTTCACAGATACGCAGTATTTT
CDR3: CSVDPRFTDTQYF
V: TRBV29-1
J: TRBJ2-3
D: .
size: .

DNA: TGTGCCAGCAGCTTGGTTCTTCGCGGGACAGGGGCTTCCTACGAGCAGTACTTC
CDR3: CASSLVLRGTGASYEQYF
V: TRBV5-8
J: TRBJ2-7
D: TRBD1
size: .

DNA: TGTGCTAGTGGTTTGGTAGTAGGCGCTTCTGGCAATCAGCCCCAGCATTTT
CDR3: CASGLVVGASGNQPQHF
V: TRBV12-5
J: TRBJ1-5
D: .
size: .

DNA: TGTGCCAGCAGCTCCGACAGGGGGCTGGGCTACGAGCAGTACTTC
CDR3: CASSSDRGLGYEQYF
V: TRBV7-9
J: TRBJ2-7
D: TRBD1
size: .

DNA: TGTGCCACCAGCAGGGATCATACAGATTCGGAGACCCAGTACTTC
CDR3: CATSRDHTDSETQYF
V: TRBV15
J: TRBJ2-5
D: .
size: .

DNA: TGTGCCAGCAGCTTCCGGGACGGATTCTACAATGAGCAGTTCTTC
CDR3: CASSFRDGFYNEQFF
V: TRBV4-2
J: TRBJ2-1
D: .
size: .

DNA: TGTGCCAGCAGCTTCTCCTACGAGCAGTACTTC
CDR3: CASSFSYEQYF
V: TRBV7-2
J: TRBJ2-7
D: .
size: .

DNA: TGCAGCGTTGGAAGTAGCAATCAGCCCCAGCATTTT
CDR3: CSVGSSNQPQHF
V: TRBV29-1
J: TRBJ1-5
D: .
size: once

DNA: TGTGCCATCAGTGAATCGAGCTCGGGAACTGACGAAAAACTGTTTTTT
CDR3: CAISESSSGTDEKLFF
V: TRBV10-3
J: TRBJ1-4
D: .
size: .

DNA: TGTGCCAGCAGCTTGGTTGGGGGGGCCTACGAGCAGTACTTC
CDR3: CASSLVGGAYEQYF
V: TRBV5-4
J: TRBJ2-7
D: TRBD2
size: .

DNA: TGTGCCTCCCGGGGGACAGGGAAGAGGAGCACTGAAGCTTTCTTT
CDR3: CASRGTGKRSTEAFF
V: TRBV30
J: TRBJ1-1
D: TRBD1
size: .

DNA: TGCGCCAGCCGGGACAGGCCCACCTACGAGCAGTACTTC
CDR3: CASRDRPTYEQYF
V: TRBV5-1
J: TRBJ2-7
D: TRBD1
size: once

DNA: TGTGCCAGCAGAGCGGACGCGGTTACTGGCTACACCTTC
CDR3: CASRADAVTGYTF
V: TRBV7-9
J: TRBJ1-2
D: .
size: .

DNA: TGTGCCAGCAGAGGGCCCTCTGGAAACACCATATATTTT
CDR3: CASRGPSGNTIYF
V: TRBV6-1
J: TRBJ1-3
D: .
size: .

DNA: TGTGCCAGCAGCTTTGGGGCCGGGGAGCAGTACTTC
CDR3: CASSFGAGEQYF
V: TRBV7-8
J: TRBJ2-7
D: .
size: .

DNA: TGTGCCAGTAGTATAGGAGGACAGGTCGGACAGCCCCAGCATTTT
CDR3: CASSIGGQVGQPQHF
V: TRBV19
J: TRBJ1-5
D: TRBD1
size: once

DNA: TGTGCCAGGGTTACCGGGACGGTCGGGGGCTATGGCTACACCTTC
CDR3: CARVTGTVGGYGYTF
V: TRBV5-8
J: TRBJ1-2
D: .
size: .

DNA: TGTGCCAGTACCCGGCTGGGACGGGTGAACACTGAAGCTTTCTTT
CDR3: CASTRLGRVNTEAFF
V: TRBV19
J: TRBJ1-1
D: .
size: .

DNA: TGTGCCAGCTCACCGGCCGGGAATAAGGAGACCCAGTACTTC
CDR3: CASSPAGNKETQYF
V: TRBV18
J: TRBJ2-5
D: .
size: once

DNA: TGCGCCAGCAGCATTGACAGGGCCTACGAGCAGTACTTC
CDR3: CASSIDRAYEQYF
V: TRBV5-1
J: TRBJ2-7
D: TRBD1
size: .

DNA: TGTGCCAGCAGTCCTCGGGAGGGGTGGAATCAGCCCCAGCATTTT
CDR3: CASSPREGWNQPQHF
V: TRBV6-5
J: TRBJ1-5
D: .
size: .

DNA: TGTGCCAGCCCGGGGGTGGGGGATGAAAAACTGTTTTTT
CDR3: CASPGVGDEKLFF
V: TRBV6-1
J: TRBJ1-4
D: .
size: .

DNA: TGTGCCAGTAGCTCGGGACTAGCTTTCTACAATGAGCAGTTCTTC
CDR3: CASSSGLAFYNEQFF
V: TRBV19
J: TRBJ2-1
D: TRBD2
size: .

DNA: TGCGCCAGCAGCCAAGATAGAGCGGGTCGGGAGTTCTTC
CDR3: CASSQDRAGREFF
V: TRBV4-1
J: TRBJ2-1
D: .
size: .

DNA: TGTGCCTGGAGTGACGGGACAGGGGATCATTCACCCCTCCACTTT
CDR3: CAWSDGTGDHSPLHF
V: TRBV30
J: TRBJ1-6
D: TRBD1
size: .

DNA: TGTGCCATCAGTGCGGCCGGGGACGGCTACACCTTC
CDR3: CAISAAGDGYTF
V: TRBV10-3
J: TRBJ1-2
D: .
size: .